A single sample is the source of the 18 T cell receptor beta chains below, sequenced in a study of OX40 agonist ivuxolimab in advanced cancers. Clones were read by immunoSEQ multiplex PCR, and TCRdb kept only the in-frame ones, dropping some. The profile shows tens of thousands of clones, roughly nine tenths of them singletons. Material: CD4+ or CD8+ T cells sorted from blood, obtained in a trial of the OX40 agonist ivuxolimab. These receptors came from an adult with an advanced solid tumor such as melanoma, head and neck, liver or kidney cancer.

This clone has only one observation. The V call is TRBV9, the J call TRBJ2-3, with D possibly matching TRBD1 (7 bases). Trimming cost V 7 bases and J 3 bases, with 15 bases left between them. The CDR3 has 14 residues. Germline CDR1 and CDR2: SGDLS and YYNGEE. The chain's CDR3 is CASGAEGATDTQYF. As DNA, the CDR3 is TGTGCCAGCGGGGCGGAGGGGGCTACAGATACGCAGTATTTT. The complete variable domain, with remaining parts taken from reference TRBV9 and TRBJ2-3, reads DSGVTQTPKHLITATGQRVTLRCSPRSGDLSVYWYQQSLDQGLQFLIQYYNGEERAKGNILERFSAQQFPDLHSELNLSSLELGDSALYFCASGAEGATDTQYFGPGTRLTVL.

The V and J genes are TRBV6-5 and TRBJ2-3; D is unresolved. Trimming removed 6 bases at V and 2 bases at J, with 15 bases between. There are 15 residues in the CDR3. Germline lookup yields CDR1 MNHEY and CDR2 SVGAGI. In DNA form, the CDR3 reads TGTGCCAGCAGCCCCTTTATAGGGTACACAGATACGCAGTATTTT. It specifies CASSPFIGYTDTQYF.

The J gene is TRBJ2-5, the V gene TRBV4-3; D is undetermined. The CDR3 runs 15 residues. Between the trimmed V and J ends, which lost 0 bases and 1 base, there was a span of 9 bases. CDR1 and CDR2 (germline): LGHNA, YSLEER. The CDR3 bases are TGCGCCAGCAGCCAAGATGCCTGGGCCCAAGAGACCCAGTACTTC. This codes for CASSQDAWAQETQYF.

The chain recombines TRBV19 with TRBJ2-7, with TRBD1 matching 9 bases. V was pared by 3 bases and J by 2 bases, with 5 bases of the junction left unmatched. Germline CDR1 reads LNHDA; CDR2 reads SQIVND (reference sequence). CDR3 length: 15 residues. For the CDR3, the DNA is TGTGCCAGTAGTATCGGACAGGGGAGTACCTACGAGCAGTACTTC. It is translated as CASSIGQGSTYEQYF.

The V and J genes are TRBV6-1 and TRBJ2-3; TRBD1 matches at 7 bases. The CDR3 spans 13 residues. Germline V gives CDR1 MNHNS, CDR2 SASEGT. V was pared by 3 bases and J by 11 bases, with 8 bases of the junction left unmatched. CDR3 amino acids: CASSEWTGMLQYF. The CDR3 coding sequence is TGTGCCAGCAGTGAGTGGACAGGTATGCTGCAGTATTTT.

This chain uses TRBV7-3 with TRBJ2-3, with D unclear. V gave up 5 bases and J gave up 2 bases, with 14 bases separating them. This CDR3 spans 15 amino acids. The germline V gene has CDR1 SGHTA and CDR2 FQGTGA. DNA for the CDR3: TGTGCCAGCAGCGAATGGGATTCCCTCACAGATACGCAGTATTTT. Translating gives CASSEWDSLTDTQYF. Combining the CDR3 with reference TRBV7-3 and TRBJ2-3 gives the whole variable domain GAGVSQTPSNKVTEKGKYVELRCDPISGHTALYWYRQSLGQGPEFLIYFQGTGAADDSGLPNDRFFAVRPEGSVSTLKIQRTERGDSAVYLCASSEWDSLTDTQYFGPGTRLTVL.

This rearrangement joins TRBV2 to TRBJ1-1, with D hard to call. The length of the CDR3 is 13 residues. CDR1 and CDR2 from the germline V gene are SNHLY and FYNNEI. Trimming left V 8 bases short and J 1 base short, with 11 bases between. CDR3 in amino acids: CASRGLKNTEAFF. CDR3 nucleotides: TGTGCCAGCCGCGGGTTAAAGAACACTGAAGCTTTCTTT.

This clone was seen once. The V and J genes are TRBV9 and TRBJ1-2; 8 bases are shared with TRBD1. Germline V CDR1 and CDR2: SGDLS, YYNGEE. The length of the CDR3 is 15 residues. Trimming cost V 0 bases and J 6 bases; bases outside gene matches: 7. CDR3 sequence: CASSVEGQGNDGYTF. The CDR3 DNA reads TGTGCCAGCAGCGTAGAAGGACAGGGAAACGATGGCTACACCTTC.

This rearrangement joins TRBV7-6 to TRBJ2-7; 10 positions match TRBD2. The V and J ends lost 1 base and 4 bases, in that order; junction bases with no gene match: 10. Germline values: CDR1 SGHVS, CDR2 FNYEAQ. The CDR3 runs 17 residues. The CDR3 DNA reads as TGTGCCAGCAGCTTAGGAACGGGGCTAGCGGGAGCATACGAGCAGTACTTC. The encoded protein is CASSLGTGLAGAYEQYF.

The chain is built from TRBV10-3 and TRBJ2-7; 9 nucleotides match TRBD1. Germline values: CDR1 ENHRY, CDR2 SYGVKD. Trimming removed 8 bases from V and 7 bases from J; junction bases left unmatched: 9. This CDR3 comprises 13 residues. The CDR3 sequence: CAIRGTGQEEQYF. CDR3 sequence (DNA): TGTGCCATCCGTGGGACAGGGCAGGAAGAGCAGTACTTC.

This chain uses TRBV2 with TRBJ2-2, with TRBD2 as a possible D gene (6 bases). This CDR3 is built from 14 residues. Deletions cut 6 bases from V and 4 bases from J, with 12 bases between. Looked up from germline, CDR1 is SNHLY and CDR2 is FYNNEI. The CDR3 DNA is TGTGCCAGCAGAGGTCAGGGAGGCACCGGGGAGCTGTTTTTT. Amino acids: CASRGQGGTGELFF.

The chain links TRBV29-1 to TRBJ2-7, with 13 nucleotides matching TRBD2. With 7 bases clipped from V and 2 bases from J, the junction kept 2 bases outside the gene matches. The CDR3 loop spans 13 amino acids. In germline, CDR1 is SQVTM, CDR2 ANQGSEA. The CDR3 loop is CSAGLAGAYEQYF. CDR3 DNA: TGCAGCGCCGGACTAGCGGGAGCCTACGAGCAGTACTTC.

The chain combines TRBV27 with TRBJ1-1; TRBD1 is a possible D gene (5 bases). This CDR3 spans 14 amino acids. V gave up 10 bases and J gave up 2 bases, with 17 bases separating them. CDR1 and CDR2 (germline): MNHEY, SMNVEV (reference sequence). The CDR3 nucleotides read TGTGCCACTAGGCCAGGGAGTGGTAACACTGAAGCTTTCTTT. As protein: CATRPGSGNTEAFF.

The V call is TRBV4-2, the J call TRBJ1-2; 7 bases align to TRBD1. The CDR3 consists of 18 residues. CDR1 and CDR2 from the germline V gene are LGHNA and YNFKEQ. The V segment lost 0 bases and the J segment 4 bases; nucleotides outside the gene matches: 14. As DNA, the CDR3 is TGTGCCAGCAGCCAAGACCCTTTATCTACAGGGGTTGGCTATGGCTACACCTTC. This gives the protein CASSQDPLSTGVGYGYTF.

The chain joins TRBV7-3 to TRBJ2-1, with TRBD2 matching 8 bases. This CDR3 is built from 15 residues. After removal of 5 bases from V and 3 bases from J, the junction contained 6 bases not matched to a gene. Looked up from germline, CDR1 is SGHTA and CDR2 is FQGTGA. Written as DNA, the CDR3 is TGTGCCAGCAGCCTCACTAGCGGCTTCTACAATGAGCAGTTCTTC. Amino acids: CASSLTSGFYNEQFF.

The chain combines TRBV10-3 with TRBJ1-2, with D possibly being TRBD1 (6 bases). The V end lost 3 bases, the J end lost 8 bases, and 19 bases lay between the germline ends. The CDR3 extends over 15 amino acids. Germline V gene lookup returns CDR1 ENHRY and CDR2 SYGVKD. Written as DNA, the CDR3 is TGTGCCATCAGTGACCTGTACAGGGCCGGGGAAGGCTACACCTTC. Its protein product is CAISDLYRAGEGYTF.

The chain carries TRBV9 and TRBJ1-4, with D maybe TRBD1 (6 bases). The CDR3 loop spans 14 amino acids. Germline CDR1 SGDLS, CDR2 YYNGEE. V lost 3 bases and J lost 4, with 10 bases in between. The CDR3 nucleotides are TGTGCCAGCAGCGAACTAGGGGGTAATGAAAAACTGTTTTTT. It codes for CASSELGGNEKLFF. The variable domain in full, with the rest retrieved from reference TRBV9 and TRBJ1-4, is DSGVTQTPKHLITATGQRVTLRCSPRSGDLSVYWYQQSLDQGLQFLIQYYNGEERAKGNILERFSAQQFPDLHSELNLSSLELGDSALYFCASSELGGNEKLFFGSGTQLSVL.

The genes are TRBV5-5 and TRBJ1-1, with D uncertain. This CDR3 is 11 amino acids long. Trimming left V 0 bases short and J 6 bases short, with 3 bases between. Germline values: CDR1 SGHKS, CDR2 YYEKEE (reference sequence). CDR3 region: CASSLGAEAFF. The CDR3 region has the DNA TGTGCCAGCAGCTTGGGCGCTGAAGCTTTCTTT.